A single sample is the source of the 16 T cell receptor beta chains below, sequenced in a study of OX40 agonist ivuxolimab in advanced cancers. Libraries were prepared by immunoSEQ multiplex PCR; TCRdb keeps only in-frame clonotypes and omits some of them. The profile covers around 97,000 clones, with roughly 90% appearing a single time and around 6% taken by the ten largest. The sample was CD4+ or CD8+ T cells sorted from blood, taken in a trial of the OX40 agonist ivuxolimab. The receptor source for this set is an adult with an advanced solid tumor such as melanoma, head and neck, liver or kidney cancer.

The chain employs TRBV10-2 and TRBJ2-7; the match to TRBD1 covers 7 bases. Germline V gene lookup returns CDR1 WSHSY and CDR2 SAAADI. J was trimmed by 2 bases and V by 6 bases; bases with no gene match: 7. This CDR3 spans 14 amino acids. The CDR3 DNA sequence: TGCGCCAGCAGCTCTCTGAGGGGGCCCTACGAGCAGTACTTC. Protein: CASSSLRGPYEQYF.

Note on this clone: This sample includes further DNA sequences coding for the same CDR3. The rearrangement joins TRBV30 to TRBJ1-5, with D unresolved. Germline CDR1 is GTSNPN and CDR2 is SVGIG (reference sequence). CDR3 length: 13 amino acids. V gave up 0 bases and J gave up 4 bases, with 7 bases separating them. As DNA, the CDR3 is TGTGCCTGGAGTGTCGGGTCGAATCAGCCCCAGCATTTT. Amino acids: CAWSVGSNQPQHF.

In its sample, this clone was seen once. CDR3 sequence (DNA): TGTGCCAGCAGTTACAATTCTCAGGGAACTCAGCCCCAGCATTTT. Translated, it gives CASSYNSQGTQPQHF. The chain carries TRBV6-6 and TRBJ1-5; D is perhaps TRBD1 (5 bases). Deletions cut 2 bases from V and 6 bases from J, with 14 bases between. There are 15 residues in the CDR3. Per the germline V gene, CDR1 is MNHNY and CDR2 is SVGAGI (reference sequence).

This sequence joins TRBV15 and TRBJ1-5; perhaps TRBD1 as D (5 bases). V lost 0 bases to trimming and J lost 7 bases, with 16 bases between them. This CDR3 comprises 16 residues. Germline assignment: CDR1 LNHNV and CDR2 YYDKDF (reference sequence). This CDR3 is CATSRDVTEWGQPQHF. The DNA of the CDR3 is TGTGCCACCAGCAGAGATGTAACCGAATGGGGCCAGCCCCAGCATTTT. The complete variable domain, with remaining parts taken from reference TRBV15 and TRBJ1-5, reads DAMVIQNPRYQVTQFGKPVTLSCSQTLNHNVMYWYQQKSSQAPKLLFHYYDKDFNNEADTPDNFQSRRPNTSFCFLDIRSPGLGDTAMYLCATSRDVTEWGQPQHFGDGTRLSIL.

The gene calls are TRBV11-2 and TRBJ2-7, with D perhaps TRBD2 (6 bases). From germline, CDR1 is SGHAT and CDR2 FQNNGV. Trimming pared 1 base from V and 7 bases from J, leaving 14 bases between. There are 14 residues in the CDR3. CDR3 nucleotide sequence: TGTGCCAGCAGCTTAGGTACCCCGGCGGGGGAGCAGTACTTC. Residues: CASSLGTPAGEQYF.

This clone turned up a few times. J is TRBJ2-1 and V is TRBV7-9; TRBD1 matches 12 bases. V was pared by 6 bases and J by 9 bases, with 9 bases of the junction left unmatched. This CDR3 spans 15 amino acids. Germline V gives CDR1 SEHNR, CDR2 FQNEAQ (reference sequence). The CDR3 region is CASSNRDRGRGEQFF. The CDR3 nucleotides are TGTGCCAGCAGTAACCGGGACAGGGGGCGCGGTGAGCAGTTCTTC.

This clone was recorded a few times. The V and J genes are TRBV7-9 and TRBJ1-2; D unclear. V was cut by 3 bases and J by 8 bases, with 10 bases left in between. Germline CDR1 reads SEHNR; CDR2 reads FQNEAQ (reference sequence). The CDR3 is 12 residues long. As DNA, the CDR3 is TGTGCCAGCAGCTTGACGGATTACGGCTACACCTTC. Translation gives CASSLTDYGYTF. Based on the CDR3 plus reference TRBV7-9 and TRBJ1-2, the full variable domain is DTGVSQNPRHKITKRGQNVTFRCDPISEHNRLYWYRQTLGQGPEFLTYFQNEAQLEKSRLLSDRFSAERPKGSFSTLEIQRTEQGDSAMYLCASSLTDYGYTFGSGTRLTVV.

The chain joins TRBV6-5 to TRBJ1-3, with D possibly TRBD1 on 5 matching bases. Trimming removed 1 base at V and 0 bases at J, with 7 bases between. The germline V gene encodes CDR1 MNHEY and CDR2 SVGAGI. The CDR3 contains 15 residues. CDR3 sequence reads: CASSYWGISGNTIYF. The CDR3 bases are TGTGCCAGCAGTTACTGGGGGATCTCTGGAAACACCATATATTTT.

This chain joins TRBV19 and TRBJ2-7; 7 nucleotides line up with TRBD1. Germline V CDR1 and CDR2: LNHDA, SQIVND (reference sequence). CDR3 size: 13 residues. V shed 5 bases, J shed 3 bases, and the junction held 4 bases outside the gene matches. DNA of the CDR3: TGTGCCAGTAGTCGGGACAGTATCTACGAGCAGTACTTC. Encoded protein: CASSRDSIYEQYF. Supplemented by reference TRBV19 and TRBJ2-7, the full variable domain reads DGGITQSPKYLFRKEGQNVTLSCEQNLNHDAMYWYRQDPGQGLRLIYYSQIVNDFQKGDIAEGYSVSREKKESFPLTVTSAQKNPTAFYLCASSRDSIYEQYFGPGTRLTVT.

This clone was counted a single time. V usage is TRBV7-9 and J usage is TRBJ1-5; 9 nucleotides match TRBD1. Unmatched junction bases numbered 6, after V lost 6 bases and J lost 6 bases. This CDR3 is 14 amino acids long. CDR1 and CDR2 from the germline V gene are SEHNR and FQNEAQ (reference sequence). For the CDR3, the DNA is TGTGCCAGCAGTGGGGACAGGGAATTTCAGCCCCAGCATTTT. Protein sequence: CASSGDREFQPQHF.

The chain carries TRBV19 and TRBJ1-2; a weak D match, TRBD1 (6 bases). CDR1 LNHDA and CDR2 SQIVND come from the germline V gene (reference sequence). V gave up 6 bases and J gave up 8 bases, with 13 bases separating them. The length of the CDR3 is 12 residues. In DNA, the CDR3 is TGTGCCAGTAGCACAGGGCCTATGGGCTACACCTTC. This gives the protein CASSTGPMGYTF.

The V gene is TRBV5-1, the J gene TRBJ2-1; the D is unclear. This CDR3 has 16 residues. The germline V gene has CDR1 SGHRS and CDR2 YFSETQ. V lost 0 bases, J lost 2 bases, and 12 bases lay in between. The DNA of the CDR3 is TGCGCCAGCAGCTTGGCCTCTGTGGGGACCTACAATGAGCAGTTCTTC. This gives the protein CASSLASVGTYNEQFF.

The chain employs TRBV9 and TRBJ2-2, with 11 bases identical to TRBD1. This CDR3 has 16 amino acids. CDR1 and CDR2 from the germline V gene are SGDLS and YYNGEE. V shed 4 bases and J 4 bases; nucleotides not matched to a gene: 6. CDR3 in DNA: TGTGCCAGCAGCTTGGGACAGGGGGTGACCACCGGGGAGCTGTTTTTT. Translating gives CASSLGQGVTTGELFF.

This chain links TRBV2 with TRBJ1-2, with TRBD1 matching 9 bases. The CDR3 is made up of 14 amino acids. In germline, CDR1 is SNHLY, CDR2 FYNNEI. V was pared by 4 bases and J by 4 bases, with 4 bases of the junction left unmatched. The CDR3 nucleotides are TGTGCCAGCAGTGGGGTGACAGGGGGCTATGGCTACACCTTC. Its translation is CASSGVTGGYGYTF. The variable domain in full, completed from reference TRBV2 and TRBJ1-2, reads EPEVTQTPSHQVTQMGQEVILRCVPISNHLYFYWYRQILGQKVEFLVSFYNNEISEKSEIFDDQFSVERPDGSNFTLKIRSTKLEDSAMYFCASSGVTGGYGYTFGSGTRLTVV.

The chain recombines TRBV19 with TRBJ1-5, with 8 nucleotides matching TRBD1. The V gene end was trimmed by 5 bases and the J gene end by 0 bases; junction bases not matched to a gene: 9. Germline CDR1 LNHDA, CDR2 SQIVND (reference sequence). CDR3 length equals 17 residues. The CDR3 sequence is CASSLTDRAYSNQPQHF. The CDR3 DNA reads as TGTGCCAGTAGTCTCACGGACAGGGCGTATAGCAATCAGCCCCAGCATTTT.

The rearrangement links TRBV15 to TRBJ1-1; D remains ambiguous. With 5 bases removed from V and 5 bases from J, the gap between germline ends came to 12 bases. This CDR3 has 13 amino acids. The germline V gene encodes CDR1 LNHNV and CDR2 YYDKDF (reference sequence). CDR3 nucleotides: TGTGCCACCAGCGGCCAGTTAAATACTGAAGCTTTCTTT. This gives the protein CATSGQLNTEAFF.